This T cell receptor beta chain was recovered during a study of T cell changes during pregnancy in multiple sclerosis. Only in-frame clones appear in the TCRdb table, and some are missing; sequencing was by immunoSEQ multiplex PCR. The sample carries some 39,000 clones, about 92% recorded once. CDR3 length equals 15 residues. V dropped 3 bases and J dropped 2 bases, with 11 bases sitting between them. Per the germline V gene, CDR1 is LNHDA and CDR2 is SQIVND (reference sequence). Material: PBMCs (not recorded whether the cells were cultured). The chain joins TRBV19 to TRBJ2-1; D is undetermined. This receptor was taken from a female donor with multiple sclerosis, enrolled in a pregnancy study. CDR3 amino acids: CASSILQPPYNEQFF. The CDR3 coding sequence is TGTGCCAGTAGTATTTTGCAGCCCCCCTACAATGAGCAGTTCTTC. Full variable domain (missing parts from reference TRBV19 and TRBJ2-1): DGGITQSPKYLFRKEGQNVTLSCEQNLNHDAMYWYRQDPGQGLRLIYYSQIVNDFQKGDIAEGYSVSREKKESFPLTVTSAQKNPTAFYLCASSILQPPYNEQFFGPGTRLTVL.